The present entry profiles one T cell receptor (beta chain) with its context. The ends were cut back, 1 base at V and 7 bases at J, with 8 bases in the middle. The CDR3 is 13 residues long. CDR1 and CDR2 (germline): SGHTA, FQGTGA. The data derive from a study of blood T cell repertoires in COVID-19. Study-level background: The samples span acute and convalescent COVID-19 from the United States, Italy and Spain.

Data came from immunoSEQ multiplex PCR; TCRdb stores just in-frame clones and leaves some out. The table lists some 110,000 clones, 70% to 90% of them singletons. The specimen sequenced was peripheral blood. The TCR originated in a young man with acute or convalescent COVID-19. This chain links TRBV7-3 with TRBJ2-1, with D unclear. The CDR3 protein is CASSLSLFNEQFF. DNA of the CDR3: TGTGCCAGCAGCTTAAGCCTATTTAATGAGCAGTTCTTC.